This T cell receptor beta chain was identified during a study of T cell responses to AZD1222 COVID-19 vaccine. Deletions cut 7 bases from V and 2 bases from J, with 9 bases between. Germline values: CDR1 LNHDA, CDR2 SQIVND (reference sequence). The CDR3 length is 14 residues. Study observations and caveats: Clonal diversity was possibly underestimated, and the donors were mostly white British, with more females. Increased Spike-specific TCR breadth and depth were observed after two AZD1222 doses. Sampled repertoires all dated from after the peak T cell response.

As to this clone: Its antigen is as yet unknown.

Sequencing was performed with immunoSEQ multiplex PCR; in TCRdb, only in-frame clones are kept and a portion is missing. This table has 150,000 to 200,000 clones, about 94% appearing once. J is TRBJ2-6 and V is TRBV19, with D possibly TRBD1 on 6 matching bases. The receptor's source is an adult who received the AZD1222 COVID-19 vaccine. This material consisted of peripheral blood, taken 28 days after the second AZD1222 dose. CDR3 DNA: TGTGCCAGTACGCAGGGGCCTGGGGCCAACGTCCTGACTTTC. Translating it yields CASTQGPGANVLTF.